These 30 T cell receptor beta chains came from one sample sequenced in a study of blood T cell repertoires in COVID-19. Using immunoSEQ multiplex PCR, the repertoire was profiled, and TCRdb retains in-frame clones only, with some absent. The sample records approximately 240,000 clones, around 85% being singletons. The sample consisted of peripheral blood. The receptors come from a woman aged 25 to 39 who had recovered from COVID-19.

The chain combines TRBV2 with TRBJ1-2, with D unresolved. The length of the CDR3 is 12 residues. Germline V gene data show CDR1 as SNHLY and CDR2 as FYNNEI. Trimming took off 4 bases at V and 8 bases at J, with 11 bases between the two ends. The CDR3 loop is CASSVSVRGYTF. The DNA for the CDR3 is TGTGCCAGCAGTGTATCCGTCCGGGGCTACACCTTC.

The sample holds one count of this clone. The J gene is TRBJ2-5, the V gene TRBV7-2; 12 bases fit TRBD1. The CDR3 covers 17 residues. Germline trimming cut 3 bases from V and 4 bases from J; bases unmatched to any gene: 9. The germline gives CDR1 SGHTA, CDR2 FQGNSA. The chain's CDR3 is CASSFTGRDRGRETQYF. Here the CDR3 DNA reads TGTGCCAGCAGCTTCACAGGCCGGGACAGGGGGCGAGAGACCCAGTACTTC.

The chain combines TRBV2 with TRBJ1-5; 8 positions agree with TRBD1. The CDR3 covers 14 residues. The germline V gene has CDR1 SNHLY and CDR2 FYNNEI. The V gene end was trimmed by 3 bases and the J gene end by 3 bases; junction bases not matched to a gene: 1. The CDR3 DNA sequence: TGTGCCAGCAGTGAGGACAGGGACAATCAGCCCCAGCATTTT. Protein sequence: CASSEDRDNQPQHF.

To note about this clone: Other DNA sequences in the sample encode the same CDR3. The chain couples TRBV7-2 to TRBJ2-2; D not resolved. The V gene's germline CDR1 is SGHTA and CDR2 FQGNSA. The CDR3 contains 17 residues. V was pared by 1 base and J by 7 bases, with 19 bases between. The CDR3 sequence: CASSLDRPITTDGELFF. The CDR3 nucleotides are TGTGCCAGCAGCTTAGATCGCCCTATTACTACGGACGGGGAGCTGTTTTTT.

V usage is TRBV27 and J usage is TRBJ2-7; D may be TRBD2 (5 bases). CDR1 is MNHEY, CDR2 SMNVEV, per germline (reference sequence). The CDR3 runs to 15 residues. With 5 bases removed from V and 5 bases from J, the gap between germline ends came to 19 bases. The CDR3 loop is CASSPRPSGLDEQYF. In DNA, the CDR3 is TGTGCCAGCAGTCCCCGTCCGTCGGGGTTGGACGAGCAGTACTTC.

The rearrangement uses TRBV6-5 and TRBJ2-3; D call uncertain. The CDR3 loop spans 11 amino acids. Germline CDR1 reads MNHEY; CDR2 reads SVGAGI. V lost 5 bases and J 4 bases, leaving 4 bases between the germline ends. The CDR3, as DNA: TGTGCCAGCAGTCTTTCAGATACGCAGTATTTT. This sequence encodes CASSLSDTQYF.

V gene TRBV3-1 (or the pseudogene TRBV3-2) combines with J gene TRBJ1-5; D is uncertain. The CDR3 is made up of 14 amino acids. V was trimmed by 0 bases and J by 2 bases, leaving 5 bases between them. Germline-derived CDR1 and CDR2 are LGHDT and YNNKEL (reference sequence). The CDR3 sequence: CASSQDLGNQPQHF. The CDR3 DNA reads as TGTGCCAGCAGCCAAGATTTAGGCAATCAGCCCCAGCATTTT.

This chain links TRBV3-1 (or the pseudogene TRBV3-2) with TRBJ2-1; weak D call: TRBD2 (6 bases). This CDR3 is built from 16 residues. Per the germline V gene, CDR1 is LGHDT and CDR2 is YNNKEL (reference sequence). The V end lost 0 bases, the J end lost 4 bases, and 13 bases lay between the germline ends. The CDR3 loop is CASSQEAELAYNEQFF. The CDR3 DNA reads TGTGCCAGCAGCCAAGAGGCAGAACTAGCTTACAATGAGCAGTTCTTC.

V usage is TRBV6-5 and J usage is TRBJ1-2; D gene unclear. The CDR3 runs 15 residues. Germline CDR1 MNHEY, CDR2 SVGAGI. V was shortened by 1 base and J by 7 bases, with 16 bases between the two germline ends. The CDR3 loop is CASSYLLGERGGYTF. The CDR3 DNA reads TGTGCCAGCAGTTACTTATTGGGAGAGCGGGGTGGCTACACCTTC.

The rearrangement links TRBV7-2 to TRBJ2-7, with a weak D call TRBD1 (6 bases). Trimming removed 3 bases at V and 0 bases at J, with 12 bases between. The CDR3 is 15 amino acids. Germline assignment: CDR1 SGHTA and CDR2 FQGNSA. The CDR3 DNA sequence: TGTGCCAGCAGCTTTCAAGGGGGTATCTCCTACGAGCAGTACTTC. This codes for CASSFQGGISYEQYF.

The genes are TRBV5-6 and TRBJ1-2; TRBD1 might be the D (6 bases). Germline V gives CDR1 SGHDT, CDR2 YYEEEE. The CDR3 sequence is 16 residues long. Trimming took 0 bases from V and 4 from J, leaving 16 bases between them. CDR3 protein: CASSLAKGVRGYGYTF. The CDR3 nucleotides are TGTGCCAGCAGCTTGGCCAAGGGGGTAAGGGGCTATGGCTACACCTTC.

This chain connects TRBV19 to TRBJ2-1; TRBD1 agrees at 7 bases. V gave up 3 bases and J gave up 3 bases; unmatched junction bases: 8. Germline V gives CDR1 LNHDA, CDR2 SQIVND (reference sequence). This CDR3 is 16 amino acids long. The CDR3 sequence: CASSISGTAYYNEQFF. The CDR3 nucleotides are TGTGCCAGTAGTATTTCCGGGACAGCCTACTACAATGAGCAGTTCTTC.

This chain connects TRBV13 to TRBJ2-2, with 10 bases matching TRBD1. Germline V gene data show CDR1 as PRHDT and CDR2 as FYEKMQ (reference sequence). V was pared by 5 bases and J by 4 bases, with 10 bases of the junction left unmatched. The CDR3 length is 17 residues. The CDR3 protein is CASSLPGTGDVTGELFF. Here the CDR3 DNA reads TGTGCCAGCAGCCTTCCCGGGACAGGGGATGTCACCGGGGAGCTGTTTTTT. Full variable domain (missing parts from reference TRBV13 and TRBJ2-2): AAGVIQSPRHLIKEKRETATLKCYPIPRHDTVYWYQQGPGQDPQFLISFYEKMQSDKGSIPDRFSAQQFSDYHSELNMSSLELGDSALYFCASSLPGTGDVTGELFFGEGSRLTVL.

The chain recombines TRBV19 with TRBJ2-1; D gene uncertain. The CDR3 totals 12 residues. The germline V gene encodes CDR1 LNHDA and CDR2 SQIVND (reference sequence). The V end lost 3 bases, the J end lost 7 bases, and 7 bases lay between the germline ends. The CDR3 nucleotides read TGTGCCAGTAGTATGGGCCGGAATGAGCAGTTCTTC. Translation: CASSMGRNEQFF. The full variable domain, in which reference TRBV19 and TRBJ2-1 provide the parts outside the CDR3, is DGGITQSPKYLFRKEGQNVTLSCEQNLNHDAMYWYRQDPGQGLRLIYYSQIVNDFQKGDIAEGYSVSREKKESFPLTVTSAQKNPTAFYLCASSMGRNEQFFGPGTRLTVL.

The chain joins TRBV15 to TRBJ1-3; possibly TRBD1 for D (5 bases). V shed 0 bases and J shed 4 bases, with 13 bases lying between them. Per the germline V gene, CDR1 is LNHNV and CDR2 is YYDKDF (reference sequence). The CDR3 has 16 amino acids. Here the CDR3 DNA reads TGTGCCACCAGCAGAGATCTGGCAGGGTTGGGAAACACCATATATTTT. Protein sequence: CATSRDLAGLGNTIYF.

The CDR3 is CASSRKGQGAVGNIQYF. In nucleotides, the CDR3 is TGTGCCAGCAGTAGAAAGGGACAGGGGGCGGTTGGAAACATTCAGTACTTC. The chain links TRBV7-9 to TRBJ2-4, with 12 bases matching TRBD1. V was clipped by 6 bases and J by 6 bases; unmatched bases: 12. There are 17 residues in the CDR3. Germline V gives CDR1 SEHNR, CDR2 FQNEAQ (reference sequence).

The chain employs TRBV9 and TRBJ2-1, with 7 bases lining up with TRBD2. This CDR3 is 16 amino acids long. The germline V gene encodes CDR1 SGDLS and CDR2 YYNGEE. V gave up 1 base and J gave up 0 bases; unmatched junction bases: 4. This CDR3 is CASSVSGESSYNEQFF. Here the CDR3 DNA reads TGTGCCAGCAGCGTAAGCGGGGAAAGCTCCTACAATGAGCAGTTCTTC.

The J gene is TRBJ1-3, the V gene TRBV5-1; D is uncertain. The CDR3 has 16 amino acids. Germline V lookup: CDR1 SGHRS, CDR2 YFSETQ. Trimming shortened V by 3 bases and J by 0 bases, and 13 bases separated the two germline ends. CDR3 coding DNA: TGCGCCAGCAGCTCACAATCACGAGGCTCTGGAAACACCATATATTTT. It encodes CASSSQSRGSGNTIYF.

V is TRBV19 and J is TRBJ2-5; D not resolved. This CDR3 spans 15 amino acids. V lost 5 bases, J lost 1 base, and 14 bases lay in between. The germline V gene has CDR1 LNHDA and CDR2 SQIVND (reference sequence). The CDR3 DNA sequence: TGTGCCAGTAGTCCCCTAGGTGTACTCCAAGAGACCCAGTACTTC. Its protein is CASSPLGVLQETQYF.

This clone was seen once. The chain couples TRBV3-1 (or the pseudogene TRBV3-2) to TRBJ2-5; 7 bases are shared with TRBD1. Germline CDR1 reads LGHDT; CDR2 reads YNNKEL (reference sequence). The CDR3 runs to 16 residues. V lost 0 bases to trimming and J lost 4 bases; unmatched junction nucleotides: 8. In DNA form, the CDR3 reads TGTGCCAGCAGCCAAGATAGGGGGCGGATGGGAGAGACCCAGTACTTC. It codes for CASSQDRGRMGETQYF.

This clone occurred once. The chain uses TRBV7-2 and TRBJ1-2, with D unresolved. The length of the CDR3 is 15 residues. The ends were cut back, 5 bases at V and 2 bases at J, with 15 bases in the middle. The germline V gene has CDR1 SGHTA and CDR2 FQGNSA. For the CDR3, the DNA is TGTGCCAGCAGCCCAAACAGAATCCTGAACTATGGCTACACCTTC. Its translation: CASSPNRILNYGYTF.

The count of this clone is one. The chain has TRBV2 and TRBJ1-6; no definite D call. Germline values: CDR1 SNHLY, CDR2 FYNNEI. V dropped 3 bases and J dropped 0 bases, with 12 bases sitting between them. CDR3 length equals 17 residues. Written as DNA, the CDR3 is TGTGCCAGCAGTGAGGGAGTCAGTAGCTCCTATAATTCACCCCTCCACTTT. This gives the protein CASSEGVSSSYNSPLHF.

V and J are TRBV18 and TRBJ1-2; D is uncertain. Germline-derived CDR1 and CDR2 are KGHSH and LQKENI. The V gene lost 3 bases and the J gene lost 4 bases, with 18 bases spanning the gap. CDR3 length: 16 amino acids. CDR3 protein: CASSPAGNSDGYGYTF. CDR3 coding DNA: TGTGCCAGCTCACCGGCCGGGAACTCGGACGGCTATGGCTACACCTTC.

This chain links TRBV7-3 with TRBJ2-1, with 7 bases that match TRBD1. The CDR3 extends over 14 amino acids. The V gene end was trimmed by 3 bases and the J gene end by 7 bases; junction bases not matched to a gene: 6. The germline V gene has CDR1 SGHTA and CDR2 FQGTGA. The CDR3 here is CASSLTGMENEQFF. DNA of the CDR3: TGTGCCAGCAGCTTGACAGGGATGGAGAATGAGCAGTTCTTC.

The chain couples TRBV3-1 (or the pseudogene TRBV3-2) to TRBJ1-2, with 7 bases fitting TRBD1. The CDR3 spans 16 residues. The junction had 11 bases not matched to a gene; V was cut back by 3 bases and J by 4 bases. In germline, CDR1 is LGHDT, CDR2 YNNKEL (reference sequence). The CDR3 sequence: CASSQGFTDRVYGYTF. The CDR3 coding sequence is TGTGCCAGCAGCCAGGGGTTTACTGACAGGGTCTATGGCTACACCTTC.

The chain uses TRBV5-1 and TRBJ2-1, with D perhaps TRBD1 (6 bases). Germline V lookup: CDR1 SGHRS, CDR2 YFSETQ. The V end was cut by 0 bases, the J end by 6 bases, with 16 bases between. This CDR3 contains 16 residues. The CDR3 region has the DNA TGCGCCAGCAGCTTGGCCTCACAGGGTAACTTCAATGAGCAGTTCTTC. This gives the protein CASSLASQGNFNEQFF.

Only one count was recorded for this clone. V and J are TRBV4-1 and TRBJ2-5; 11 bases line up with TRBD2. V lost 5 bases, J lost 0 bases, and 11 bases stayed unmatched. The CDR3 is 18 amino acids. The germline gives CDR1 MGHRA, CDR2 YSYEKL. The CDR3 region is CASSFRLAGGEYQETQYF. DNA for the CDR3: TGCGCCAGCAGCTTTCGTCTAGCGGGGGGAGAGTACCAAGAGACCCAGTACTTC.

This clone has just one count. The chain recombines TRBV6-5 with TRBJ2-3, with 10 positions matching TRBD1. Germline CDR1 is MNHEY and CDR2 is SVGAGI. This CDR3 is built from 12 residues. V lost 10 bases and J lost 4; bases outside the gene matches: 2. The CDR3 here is CATGQGADTQYF. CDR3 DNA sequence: TGTGCCACAGGACAGGGGGCAGATACGCAGTATTTT.

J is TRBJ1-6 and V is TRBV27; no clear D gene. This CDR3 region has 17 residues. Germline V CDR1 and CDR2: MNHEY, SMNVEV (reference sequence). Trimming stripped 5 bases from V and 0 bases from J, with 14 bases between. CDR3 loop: CASSREATYSYNSPLHF. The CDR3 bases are TGTGCCAGCAGTAGAGAGGCCACATACTCCTATAATTCACCCCTCCACTTT.

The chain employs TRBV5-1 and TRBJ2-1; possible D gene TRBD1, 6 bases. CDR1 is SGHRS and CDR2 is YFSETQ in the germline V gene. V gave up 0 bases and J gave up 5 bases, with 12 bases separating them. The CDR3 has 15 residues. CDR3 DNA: TGCGCCAGCAGCTTGGTTCAGGGGACCCACAATGAGCAGTTCTTC. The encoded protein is CASSLVQGTHNEQFF.